The source of this T cell receptor (beta chain) is a study of OX40 agonist ivuxolimab in advanced cancers. Study at large: An agonistic human IgG2 monoclonal antibody against OX40 (CD134) was given. Cohort: around 79% men, mean age approximately 66, aged roughly 23 to 90. A history of anti-PD-1, anti-PD-L1 or anti-CTLA-4 therapy was acceptable, and roughly 40% had some.

Clones were sequenced by immunoSEQ multiplex PCR, and TCRdb holds only the in-frame ones, with some missing. The sample holds roughly 95,000 clones, around 84% seen once. Study conclusions and caveats: Still undetermined is the antigen specificity of the expanded peripheral T cells.

V dropped 5 bases and J dropped 5; count of bases not matched to a gene: 7. The V gene's germline CDR1 is SGHRS and CDR2 YFSETQ. The length of the CDR3 is 14 residues. Points on this clone: Its antigen is not identified.

The origin of this receptor is an adult with an advanced solid tumor such as melanoma, head and neck, liver or kidney cancer. The chain links TRBV5-1 to TRBJ1-1; 9 bases fit TRBD1. This specimen was CD4+ or CD8+ T cells sorted from blood, taken in a trial of the OX40 agonist ivuxolimab. The CDR3 sequence is CASRFDRGETEAFF. DNA of the CDR3: TGCGCCAGCAGGTTCGACAGGGGGGAAACTGAAGCTTTCTTT.